This is a list of T cell receptor beta chains from one sample in a study of T cell responses to AZD1222 COVID-19 vaccine. TCRdb keeps only in-frame clones here, not all; method: immunoSEQ multiplex PCR. The sample yields 59,000 or so clones, approximately 79% seen once. The material was peripheral blood, obtained on day 0 of AZD1222 vaccination. The source of these receptors is an adult in good health. The CDR3 runs from the conserved cysteine through the conserved F or W. A D gene is named only where the DNA matches it firmly. Size is omitted from some rows. Given values are once, few, many or a class for expanded clones.

clone_size | d_call | j_call | v_call | cdr3_aa | cdr3_nt
few | . | TRBJ2-7 | TRBV6-1 | CASSEGFGAYEQYF | TGTGCCAGCAGTGAAGGGTTTGGAGCCTACGAGCAGTACTTC
. | TRBD1 | TRBJ2-7 | TRBV7-2 | CASSWDRTSLEQYF | TGTGCCAGCAGCTGGGACAGGACCTCTTTGGAGCAGTACTTC
. | TRBD2 | TRBJ2-2 | TRBV7-6 | CASSLPSGATGELFF | TGTGCCAGCAGCTTGCCTAGCGGGGCGACCGGGGAGCTGTTTTTT
once | TRBD1 | TRBJ1-2 | TRBV9 | CASSVGQGVGGYTF | TGTGCCAGCAGCGTTGGACAGGGCGTAGGTGGCTACACCTTC
. | . | TRBJ2-2 | TRBV9 | CASKQGGGTNTGELFF | TGTGCCAGCAAACAGGGAGGCGGGACGAACACCGGGGAGCTGTTTTTT
. | TRBD2 | TRBJ2-2 | TRBV19 | CASSLTSGANTGELFF | TGTGCCAGTAGCCTCACTAGCGGGGCGAACACCGGGGAGCTGTTTTTT
. | . | TRBJ1-5 | TRBV7-2 | CASSPRFNQPQHF | TGTGCCAGCAGCCCAAGATTCAATCAGCCCCAGCATTTT
few | . | TRBJ1-1 | TRBV10-2 | CASSDGGGGTEAFF | TGCGCCAGCAGTGACGGCGGGGGCGGGACTGAAGCTTTCTTT
. | . | TRBJ1-2 | TRBV20-1 | CSASSSGGARGYTF | TGCAGTGCTAGTTCCAGTGGGGGGGCGCGGGGCTACACCTTC
. | . | TRBJ2-2 | TRBV7-3 | CASSPTSRTASGELFF | TGTGCCAGCAGCCCGACGAGCAGGACGGCCTCCGGGGAGCTGTTTTTT
. | . | TRBJ2-7 | TRBV5-1 | CASSLAGKRPEQYF | TGCGCCAGCAGCTTGGCCGGGAAGCGTCCCGAGCAGTACTTC
. | . | TRBJ1-1 | TRBV6-5 | CASSPDRRMNTEAFF | TGTGCCAGCAGTCCAGACCGAAGAATGAACACTGAAGCTTTCTTT
. | . | TRBJ2-7 | TRBV21-1 | CASRRDRGYEQYF | TGTGCCAGCAGGCGGGACAGGGGCTACGAGCAGTACTTC
. | TRBD1 | TRBJ1-2 | TRBV29-1 | CSVEDRDRGRLGYTF | TGCAGCGTTGAAGATCGCGACAGGGGGCGCCTCGGCTACACCTTC
. | . | TRBJ2-7 | TRBV6-1 | CASSEVSFLEQYF | TGTGCCAGCAGTGAAGTATCATTCCTCGAGCAGTACTTC
. | TRBD2 | TRBJ2-7 | TRBV5-1 | CASSFPRGSSYEQYF | TGCGCCAGCAGCTTCCCTCGCGGGAGCTCCTACGAGCAGTACTTC
few | . | TRBJ2-1 | TRBV27 | CASSLLRGTYNEQFF | TGTGCCAGCAGTTTATTACGGGGGACATACAATGAGCAGTTCTTC
. | . | TRBJ1-2 | TRBV5-6 | CASSVTAANYGYTF | TGTGCCAGCAGTGTGACAGCAGCTAACTATGGCTACACCTTC
few | . | TRBJ2-3 | TRBV27 | CASSLSAATDTQYF | TGTGCCAGCAGTTTATCGGCGGCCACAGATACGCAGTATTTT
few | TRBD1 | TRBJ2-3 | TRBV9 | CASSVGTGGTDTQYF | TGTGCCAGCAGCGTAGGGACAGGGGGCACAGATACGCAGTATTTT
. | . | TRBJ2-7 | TRBV7-2 | CASSSQVGGGLHEQYF | TGTGCCAGCAGTTCCCAAGTCGGTGGGGGGCTCCACGAGCAGTACTTC
. | . | TRBJ2-1 | TRBV10-2 | CASSLIGTEQFF | TGCGCCAGCAGTCTCATCGGGACTGAGCAGTTCTTC
. | . | TRBJ2-7 | TRBV9 | CASSVSPDGEQYF | TGTGCCAGCAGCGTCTCTCCGGACGGCGAGCAGTACTTC
. | . | TRBJ1-1 | TRBV5-1 | CASILDSRNTEAFF | TGCGCCAGCATCCTCGACAGTAGAAACACTGAAGCTTTCTTT
few | . | TRBJ1-1 | TRBV14 | CASSQDTGSWVLVAEAFF | TGTGCCAGCAGCCAAGACACAGGGTCATGGGTTTTGGTAGCTGAAGCTTTCTTT
. | . | TRBJ2-7 | TRBV6-5 | CASSYSTSSYEQYF | TGTGCCAGCAGTTACTCGACCAGTTCCTACGAGCAGTACTTC
. | TRBD1 | TRBJ1-1 | TRBV28 | CASNGPGQGEVWAFF | TGTGCCAGCAACGGACCGGGACAGGGAGAGGTTTGGGCTTTCTTT
. | TRBD1 | TRBJ2-3 | TRBV5-4 | CASSNRDSMITDTQYF | TGTGCCAGCAGCAACCGGGACAGCATGATTACAGATACGCAGTATTTT
. | . | TRBJ1-5 | TRBV7-2 | CASSLESGRPNQPQHF | TGTGCCAGCAGCTTAGAAAGTGGCAGGCCCAATCAGCCCCAGCATTTT
. | TRBD2 | TRBJ2-1 | TRBV3-1/TRBV3-2 | CASSPLAGAKNEQFF | TGTGCCAGCAGCCCTCTAGCGGGAGCTAAAAATGAGCAGTTCTTC
. | TRBD2 | TRBJ2-1 | TRBV2 | CASSEREGRYNEQFF | TGTGCCAGCAGTGAGCGGGAGGGCCGCTACAATGAGCAGTTCTTC
. | . | TRBJ1-2 | TRBV5-5 | CASSADSQIYGYTF | TGTGCCAGCAGCGCGGACAGCCAAATTTATGGCTACACCTTC
. | . | TRBJ1-2 | TRBV5-1 | CASSRPGNGYTF | TGCGCCAGCAGCCGTCCCGGGAATGGCTACACCTTC
. | . | TRBJ1-2 | TRBV15 | CATSRAGEGYYGYTF | TGTGCCACCAGCAGAGCCGGGGAGGGCTACTATGGCTACACCTTC
. | TRBD2 | TRBJ2-3 | TRBV19 | CASSISGGTDTQYF | TGTGCCAGTAGTATAAGCGGGGGTACAGATACGCAGTATTTT
once | . | TRBJ2-7 | TRBV3-1/TRBV3-2 | CASSQWRAEQYF | TGTGCCAGCAGCCAGTGGAGGGCGGAGCAGTACTTC
. | TRBD2 | TRBJ2-2 | TRBV7-2 | CASAPRVAGGAGELFF | TGTGCCAGCGCCCCGAGGGTAGCGGGGGGTGCCGGGGAGCTGTTTTTT
. | TRBD1 | TRBJ1-1 | TRBV27 | CASSPLSGGVTEAFF | TGTGCCAGCAGTCCCCTTTCAGGGGGCGTCACTGAAGCTTTCTTT
once | TRBD2 | TRBJ2-1 | TRBV29-1 | CSVPPRGVYNEQFF | TGCAGCGTGCCTCCGCGGGGGGTCTACAATGAGCAGTTCTTC
. | TRBD1 | TRBJ1-5 | TRBV4-2 | CASSQGDRNQPQHF | TGTGCCAGCAGCCAAGGGGACAGGAATCAGCCCCAGCATTTT
once | TRBD1 | TRBJ2-6 | TRBV5-6 | CASTVGWGQGVSVLTF | TGTGCCAGCACCGTGGGGTGGGGACAGGGGGTCTCCGTCCTGACTTTC
. | . | TRBJ2-7 | TRBV7-9 | CASTLKGSWASSYEQYF | TGTGCCAGCACCCTAAAGGGGTCGTGGGCCAGCTCCTACGAGCAGTACTTC
. | . | TRBJ1-2 | TRBV6-1 | CASSEIIGSYGYTF | TGTGCCAGCAGTGAAATAATAGGGTCATATGGCTACACCTTC
once | . | TRBJ2-1 | TRBV5-1 | CASRRAGVDNEQFF | TGCGCCAGCAGGCGGGCTGGGGTTGACAATGAGCAGTTCTTC
. | TRBD1 | TRBJ1-2 | TRBV7-3 | CASSQTWDRPNYGYTF | TGTGCCAGCAGCCAAACCTGGGACAGGCCTAACTATGGCTACACCTTC
. | . | TRBJ1-2 | TRBV3-1/TRBV3-2 | CASSQDTLNYGYTF | TGTGCCAGCAGCCAAGATACCTTAAACTATGGCTACACCTTC
. | . | TRBJ1-5 | TRBV7-8 | CASSTLGIGNQPQHF | TGTGCCAGCAGCACCCTGGGGATTGGCAATCAGCCCCAGCATTTT
. | . | TRBJ1-5 | TRBV7-9 | CASSSAGRQDGINQPQHF | TGTGCCAGCAGCTCCGCGGGCCGCCAGGACGGGATCAATCAGCCCCAGCATTTT
. | TRBD2 | TRBJ2-5 | TRBV6-5 | CASSYGGGETQYF | TGTGCCAGCAGTTATGGGGGGGGTGAGACCCAGTACTTC
. | . | TRBJ2-3 | TRBV27 | CASSLYKPGTDTQYF | TGTGCCAGCAGTTTATACAAGCCCGGCACAGATACGCAGTATTTT
. | . | TRBJ1-2 | TRBV6-5 | CASRDSTYGYTF | TGTGCCAGCAGGGACAGTACCTATGGCTACACCTTC
. | TRBD1 | TRBJ1-2 | TRBV5-8 | CASSLVLWTGTSNYGYTF | TGTGCCAGCAGCTTGGTCTTGTGGACAGGGACTTCTAACTATGGCTACACCTTC
. | TRBD2 | TRBJ2-7 | TRBV3-1/TRBV3-2 | CASSTGTTQYF | TGTGCCAGCAGCACGGGGACTACCCAGTACTTC
. | . | TRBJ1-1 | TRBV5-1 | CASSGNQGWTEAFF | TGCGCCAGCAGCGGCAACCAGGGGTGGACTGAAGCTTTCTTT
. | . | TRBJ1-1 | TRBV18 | CASSQDKGNTEAFF | TGTGCCAGCTCACAGGACAAAGGGAACACTGAAGCTTTCTTT
. | TRBD1 | TRBJ1-2 | TRBV5-1 | CASSLQGALDYGYTF | TGCGCCAGCAGCTTACAGGGGGCGCTGGACTATGGCTACACCTTC
large | . | TRBJ1-4 | TRBV5-8 | CASSFKSTNEKLFF | TGTGCCAGCAGCTTCAAGTCGACTAATGAAAAACTGTTTTTT
. | . | TRBJ1-1 | TRBV3-1/TRBV3-2 | CASSQDLRVNTEAFF | TGTGCCAGCAGCCAAGACCTCAGAGTAAACACTGAAGCTTTCTTT
. | TRBD1 | TRBJ1-5 | TRBV28 | CASRMGQVYNQPQHF | TGTGCCAGCAGGATGGGACAGGTCTACAATCAGCCCCAGCATTTT
. | . | TRBJ2-7 | TRBV4-1 | CASSPQMAYEQYF | TGCGCCAGCAGCCCCCAGATGGCGTACGAGCAGTACTTC